The 17 T cell receptor beta chains reported below all come from one sample, sequenced in a study of early T cells in non-severe SARS-CoV-2 infection. MiXCR, run by TCRdb on the 5' RACE reads, gives a single entry per CDR3 protein. Here the sample spans approximately 80,000 distinct CDR3 sequences, around 10% being singletons. The source was whole blood, collected at baseline. Receptors were obtained from an adult who was a healthcare worker with PCR-confirmed SARS-CoV-2 infection or an uninfected control (not recorded which).

The V call is TRBV4-2, the J call TRBJ1-2; 9 bases line up with TRBD1. CDR1 is LGHNA, CDR2 YNFKEQ, per germline. The CDR3 extends over 17 amino acids. V was pared by 6 bases and J by 2 bases, with 13 bases of the junction left unmatched. The CDR3 DNA reads TGTGCCAGCAGTCTCACGGGACAGGGAGCTTCCAACTATGGCTACACCTTC. This translates into CASSLTGQGASNYGYTF.

The V gene is TRBV12-3 or TRBV12-4, the J gene TRBJ2-1; 10 nucleotides line up with TRBD2. The CDR3 is 17 amino acids. Trimming removed 4 bases from V and 2 bases from J; junction bases left unmatched: 8. CDR3: CASSSSGGLRPYNEQFF. CDR3 sequence (DNA): TGTGCCAGCAGTTCTAGCGGGGGCCTGCGACCCTACAATGAGCAGTTCTTC.

In this sample, this clonotype turned up many times. As DNA, the CDR3 is TGTGCCGGCCGGGACAGGGCTGACACTGAAGCTTTCTTT. Protein: CAGRDRADTEAFF. This sequence joins TRBV6-2 or TRBV6-3 and TRBJ1-1; 9 positions agree with TRBD1. This CDR3 has 13 residues. CDR1 is MNHEY, CDR2 SVGEGT, per germline. Trimming removed 11 bases from V and 3 bases from J; junction bases left unmatched: 7.

V is TRBV10-3 and J is TRBJ1-1; no firm D call. The CDR3 has 15 residues. Germline loops: CDR1 ENHRY, CDR2 SYGVKD. V was pared by 1 base and J by 5 bases, with 14 bases between. The CDR3 protein is CAISEYRIGGTEAFF. DNA of the CDR3: TGTGCCATCAGTGAGTATAGGATAGGTGGGACTGAAGCTTTCTTT.

The chain is built from TRBV29-1 and TRBJ1-2; D not resolved. Germline CDR1 reads SQVTM; CDR2 reads ANQGSEA. CDR3 size: 12 residues. Trimming removed 4 bases from V and 2 bases from J, with 8 bases in between. CDR3 in amino acids: CSVASGNYGYTF. The CDR3 DNA follows: TGCAGCGTTGCCAGTGGCAACTATGGCTACACCTTC.

This sequence joins TRBV5-1 and TRBJ1-1, with 10 bases identical to TRBD1. V lost 2 bases to trimming and J lost 3 bases; unmatched junction nucleotides: 10. The length of the CDR3 is 17 residues. Germline values: CDR1 SGHRS, CDR2 YFSETQ. The CDR3 DNA reads TGCGCCAGCAGCTTTCGAGACAGGGGGCAGGGACACACTGAAGCTTTCTTT. Amino acid sequence: CASSFRDRGQGHTEAFF.

This chain uses TRBV29-1 with TRBJ2-1, with D possibly being TRBD2 (5 bases). The CDR3 length is 17 residues. V lost 4 bases to trimming and J lost 0 bases, with 19 bases between them. Germline values: CDR1 SQVTM, CDR2 ANQGSEA. The CDR3 sequence: CSVVIQNPGSSYNEQFF. CDR3 nucleotide sequence: TGCAGCGTTGTTATCCAAAATCCTGGGAGCTCCTACAATGAGCAGTTCTTC.

The chain carries TRBV20-1 and TRBJ1-3; tentatively, D is TRBD1 (5 bases). The CDR3 is 15 amino acids. From germline, CDR1 is DFQATT and CDR2 SNEGSKA (reference sequence). Trimming removed 3 bases at V and 3 bases at J, with 15 bases between. The CDR3 protein is CSASKPRGYGNTIYF. Written as DNA, the CDR3 is TGCAGTGCTAGTAAGCCCCGGGGGTATGGAAACACCATATATTTT.

This clonotype has a handful of counts. CDR3 amino acids: CASSSAGVSTDTQYF. Written as DNA, the CDR3 is TGTGCCAGCAGCTCAGCGGGGGTGAGCACAGATACGCAGTATTTT. This chain joins TRBV5-4 and TRBJ2-3, with 8 bases fitting TRBD2. V lost 3 bases to trimming and J lost 0 bases; unmatched junction nucleotides: 3. This CDR3 region has 15 residues. Germline lookup yields CDR1 SGHNT and CDR2 YYREEE (reference sequence).

This clonotype occurred many times. The rearrangement joins TRBV15 to TRBJ2-5; no clear D gene. The CDR3 is 15 residues long. V was pared by 2 bases and J by 0 bases, with 10 bases between. Germline loops: CDR1 LNHNV, CDR2 YYDKDF (reference sequence). The CDR3 DNA is TGTGCCACCAGCAGATCCTTTGCAGACCAAGAGACCCAGTACTTC. Residues: CATSRSFADQETQYF.

In this sample, this clonotype turned up a few times. The rearrangement links TRBV14 to TRBJ2-3, with a possible D match to TRBD2 (5 bases). V was shortened by 3 bases and J by 1 base, with 14 bases between the two germline ends. CDR1 is SGHDN and CDR2 is FVKESK in the germline V gene. This CDR3 spans 16 amino acids. The CDR3 coding sequence is TGTGCCAGCAGCCACGACCTGAAGGAGGGCACAGATACGCAGTATTTT. The encoded protein is CASSHDLKEGTDTQYF.

The sample holds a few counts of this clonotype. V and J are TRBV5-5 and TRBJ1-2; D is undetermined. Germline CDR1 reads SGHKS; CDR2 reads YYEKEE (reference sequence). CDR3 length: 14 amino acids. V dropped 4 bases and J dropped 8 bases, with 18 bases sitting between them. The CDR3 DNA follows: TGTGCCAGCAGCCGAGATTACTACAGCTACGGCTACACCTTC. As protein: CASSRDYYSYGYTF.

The table lists this clonotype with many counts. The J gene is TRBJ2-5, the V gene TRBV7-2, with D possibly being TRBD1 (5 bases). Looked up from germline, CDR1 is SGHTA and CDR2 is FQGNSA. This CDR3 contains 16 residues. V was clipped by 5 bases and J by 5 bases, with 21 bases between them. This CDR3 reads CASSPQGTAERETQYF. DNA of the CDR3: TGTGCCAGCAGCCCGCAGGGTACGGCTGAACGGGAGACCCAGTACTTC.

The genes are TRBV27 and TRBJ2-1; D perhaps matches TRBD1 (6 bases). The CDR3 runs to 15 residues. Trimming took 0 bases from V and 3 from J, leaving 9 bases between them. Germline CDR1 reads MNHEY; CDR2 reads SMNVEV (reference sequence). CDR3: CASSLSQGLYNEQFF. The CDR3 region has the DNA TGTGCCAGCAGTTTATCGCAGGGGCTCTACAATGAGCAGTTCTTC.

This clonotype has at least ten counts. As DNA, the CDR3 is TGCGCCAGCAGCTTTCAGGGGGATGGCTACACCTTC. Translating gives CASSFQGDGYTF. V and J are TRBV5-1 and TRBJ1-2; 7 bases fit TRBD1. V shed 2 bases, J shed 6 bases, and the junction held 1 base outside the gene matches. The CDR3 runs 12 residues. Germline V lookup: CDR1 SGHRS, CDR2 YFSETQ.

The chain recombines TRBV20-1 with TRBJ1-2; D ambiguous. V shed 1 base and J shed 4 bases, with 4 bases lying between them. The CDR3 consists of 11 residues. Germline V gives CDR1 DFQATT, CDR2 SNEGSKA (reference sequence). CDR3 sequence: CSARGPYGYTF. CDR3 sequence (DNA): TGCAGTGCTAGAGGCCCCTATGGCTACACCTTC.

Ten or more counts support this clonotype. V gene TRBV7-2 combines with J gene TRBJ2-6; TRBD2 might be the D (6 bases). The germline CDR1 and CDR2 sequences are SGHTA and FQGNSA. The CDR3 sequence is 17 residues long. Deletions cut 3 bases from V and 4 bases from J, with 16 bases between. CDR3 in amino acids: CASSFGLLMSGANVLTF. The CDR3 DNA is TGTGCCAGCAGCTTCGGACTACTAATGTCAGGGGCCAACGTCCTGACTTTC.